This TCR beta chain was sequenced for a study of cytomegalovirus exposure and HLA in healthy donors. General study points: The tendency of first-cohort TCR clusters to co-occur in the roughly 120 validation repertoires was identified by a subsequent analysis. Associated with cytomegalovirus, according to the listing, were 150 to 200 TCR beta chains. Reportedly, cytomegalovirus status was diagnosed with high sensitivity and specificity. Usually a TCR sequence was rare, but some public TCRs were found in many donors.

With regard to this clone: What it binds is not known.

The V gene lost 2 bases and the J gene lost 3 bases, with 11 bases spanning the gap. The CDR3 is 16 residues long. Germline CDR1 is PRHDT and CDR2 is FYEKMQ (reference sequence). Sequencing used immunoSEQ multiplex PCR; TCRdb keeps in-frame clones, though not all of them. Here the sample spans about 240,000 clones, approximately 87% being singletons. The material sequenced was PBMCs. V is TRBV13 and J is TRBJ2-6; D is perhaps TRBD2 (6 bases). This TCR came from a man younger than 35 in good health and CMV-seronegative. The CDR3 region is CASSLRRGGGANVLTF. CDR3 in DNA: TGTGCCAGCAGCTTAAGGCGGGGTGGTGGGGCCAACGTCCTGACTTTC.